The T cell receptor beta chain under discussion was sequenced for a study of blood T cell repertoires in COVID-19. Study information: Spain, Italy and the United States supplied samples that represented acute and convalescent COVID-19.

The CDR3 is made up of 16 amino acids. V gave up 8 bases and J gave up 6 bases, with 23 bases separating them. Germline V gene lookup returns CDR1 MDHEN and CDR2 SYDVKM. Original analysis: By means of reference gene primer amplification, nucleated cell counts were estimated. Only in-frame clones appear in the TCRdb table, and some are missing; sequencing was by immunoSEQ multiplex PCR. Clone size and V and J calls were adopted from that table, with D and trimming inferred from the DNA. The data show some 150,000 clones, more than 80% seen once. Only one count was recorded for this clone. The rearrangement uses TRBV28 and TRBJ1-5, with D unresolved. The specimen sequenced was peripheral blood. This receptor was taken from a middle-aged woman with acute or convalescent COVID-19. CDR3 protein: CASFSRQEKISQPQHF. In nucleotides, the CDR3 is TGTGCCAGCTTCTCGCGTCAGGAAAAAATCTCTCAGCCCCAGCATTTT. Full variable domain (rest looked up from reference TRBV28 and TRBJ1-5): DVKVTQSSRYLVKRTGEKVFLECVQDMDHENMFWYRQDPGLGLRLIYFSYDVKMKEKGDIPEGYSVSREKKERFSLILESASTNQTSMYLCASFSRQEKISQPQHFGDGTRLSIL.